Listed here are 3 T cell receptor beta chains from one sample, sequenced in a study of T cell responses to AZD1222 COVID-19 vaccine. Assay used: immunoSEQ multiplex PCR; TCRdb lists only in-frame clones, some missing. The profile shows more than 90,000 clones, approximately 90% of them singletons. Specimen: peripheral blood, collected 28 days after the second AZD1222 dose. Every receptor here comes from an adult who received the AZD1222 COVID-19 vaccine.

The chain is built from TRBV6-5 and TRBJ1-1; TRBD1 matches 10 bases. The CDR3 has 13 amino acids. Germline lookup yields CDR1 MNHEY and CDR2 SVGAGI. V was clipped by 4 bases and J by 11 bases; unmatched bases: 7. The CDR3 DNA follows: TGTGCCAGCAGTTTCCGGGACAGGGGCGACGCTTTCTTT. As protein: CASSFRDRGDAFF.

CDR3 in amino acids: CARSLARDIAWEQYF. CDR3 sequence (DNA): TGTGCCAGAAGCTTGGCACGGGACATCGCGTGGGAGCAGTACTTC. V is TRBV5-3 and J is TRBJ2-7; a weak D match, TRBD1 (6 bases). TRBV5-3 has ORF status, its function being uncertain. CDR3 length equals 15 residues. Deletions cut 0 bases from V and 7 bases from J, with 17 bases between.

This chain joins TRBV6-2 or TRBV6-3 and TRBJ2-5; TRBD1 might be the D (6 bases). Looked up from germline, CDR1 is MNHEY and CDR2 is SVGEGT. The CDR3 extends over 13 amino acids. Trimming left V 6 bases short and J 0 bases short, with 8 bases between. The CDR3 nucleotides are TGTGCCAGCAGCCGGGACAACCAAGAGACCCAGTACTTC. Its protein is CASSRDNQETQYF.